This TCR beta chain was found in a study of shared clonotypes between healthy human individuals. Study results and caveats: Investigators expected sequencing depth to affect clonotype sharing among donors. The study found lower generation probabilities in non-shared clonotypes than in those shared by all four donors. Clonotype sharing across a few donors was observed for around 5% of naive CD4 clonotypes.

Points on this clone: Its antigen remains unknown.

The protocol was immunoSEQ multiplex PCR, while the TCRdb copy is restricted to in-frame clones and leaves out a portion. The top ten hold around 1.2% of the sample, which has nearly 2 million clones, roughly 94% seen once. Selected positively for CCR7 and CD45RO-negative, naive CD8 cells excluded terminally differentiated effector memory CD45RA+ cells. Adult donors, all healthy and HIV-negative, had no recent acute infections or vaccinations. Germline V gene lookup returns CDR1 SNHLY and CDR2 FYNNEI. Trimming took off 6 bases at V and 5 bases at J, with 16 bases between the two ends. The CDR3 covers 14 residues.

Sample: naive CD8+ T cells sorted from blood. The clonotype originates from a man aged 18 to 29 in good health. The V and J genes are TRBV2 and TRBJ1-2, with D perhaps matching TRBD1 (5 bases). The DNA of the CDR3 is TGTGCCAGCAGATCCCGGGGCGGGATTTATGGCTACACCTTC. This sequence encodes CASRSRGGIYGYTF.